These T cell receptor beta chains were read from a single sample in a study of T-cell memory formation after mild COVID-19. TCRdb re-analysed the 5' RACE reads in MiXCR, keeping a single row per CDR3 protein. This sample has more than 450,000 distinct CDR3 sequences; approximately 19% occur once, and the top ten carry about 12%. Sequenced material: PBMCs or a T cell subset sorted from them (not recorded which). These receptor sequences come from an adult woman who had mild COVID-19 (a few samples of this study predate the infection). Cell type and time point are not known. CDR3s include the opening cysteine and the closing phenylalanine or tryptophan. The D gene is left open where the match is weak. Clone size is stated in some rows and not others, as once, few, many or a class when expanded.

v_gene: TRBV20-1
j_gene: TRBJ2-5
abundance: -
d_gene: TRBD2
CDR3aa: CSAKLAGRPSGTQYF
CDR3nt: TGCAGTGCTAAACTAGCGGGAAGGCCCAGTGGGACCCAGTACTTC

v_gene: TRBV21-1
j_gene: TRBJ1-1
abundance: -
d_gene: -
CDR3aa: CASSKISSGSTEAFF
CDR3nt: TGTGCCAGCAGCAAAATAAGTTCAGGGAGCACTGAAGCTTTCTTT

v_gene: TRBV20-1
j_gene: TRBJ2-7
abundance: few
d_gene: -
CDR3aa: CSASTLSGSYEQYF
CDR3nt: TGCAGTGCTAGTACCCTGTCGGGCTCCTACGAGCAGTACTTC

v_gene: TRBV20-1
j_gene: TRBJ2-2
abundance: few
d_gene: TRBD2
CDR3aa: CSARGPKTSGGDTGELFF
CDR3nt: TGCAGTGCTAGAGGCCCAAAAACTAGCGGGGGAGACACCGGGGAGCTGTTTTTT

v_gene: TRBV10-2
j_gene: TRBJ1-3
abundance: once
d_gene: -
CDR3aa: CASSESGQYPGNTIYF
CDR3nt: TGCGCCAGCAGTGAGTCCGGACAGTATCCTGGAAACACCATATATTTT

v_gene: TRBV28
j_gene: TRBJ2-7
abundance: few
d_gene: -
CDR3aa: CASSSGNAHRGLSSYEQYF
CDR3nt: TGTGCCAGCAGTTCAGGAAACGCCCACAGGGGACTATCCTCCTACGAGCAGTACTTC

v_gene: TRBV12-3/TRBV12-4
j_gene: TRBJ2-2
abundance: -
d_gene: TRBD2
CDR3aa: CASSLPRSGISSGELFF
CDR3nt: TGTGCCAGCAGTTTACCCCGTAGCGGGATTTCATCCGGGGAGCTGTTTTTT

v_gene: TRBV27
j_gene: TRBJ2-3
abundance: many
d_gene: -
CDR3aa: CASSFTGGSLFTDTQYF
CDR3nt: TGTGCCAGCAGTTTCACTGGGGGCTCCCTCTTCACAGATACGCAGTATTTT

v_gene: TRBV5-1
j_gene: TRBJ2-2
abundance: few
d_gene: TRBD2
CDR3aa: CASRASLAGTGELFF
CDR3nt: TGCGCCAGCCGGGCCAGCCTAGCGGGCACCGGGGAGCTGTTTTTT

v_gene: TRBV11-3
j_gene: TRBJ1-1
abundance: -
d_gene: -
CDR3aa: CASSSGRGNEAFF
CDR3nt: TGTGCCAGCAGCTCCGGACGGGGGAATGAAGCTTTCTTT

v_gene: TRBV6-5
j_gene: TRBJ1-1
abundance: -
d_gene: TRBD1
CDR3aa: CASSFDRDRRTEAFF
CDR3nt: TGTGCCAGCAGTTTTGACCGGGACAGGAGGACTGAAGCTTTCTTT

v_gene: TRBV5-1
j_gene: TRBJ1-6
abundance: few
d_gene: TRBD1
CDR3aa: CASKSPGQGSSGSPLHF
CDR3nt: TGCGCCAGCAAATCTCCGGGACAGGGGAGTTCAGGCTCACCCCTCCACTTT

v_gene: TRBV5-1
j_gene: TRBJ1-1
abundance: few
d_gene: -
CDR3aa: CASSPRGHPNTEAFF
CDR3nt: TGCGCCAGCAGCCCACGGGGGCATCCGAACACTGAAGCTTTCTTT

v_gene: TRBV5-1
j_gene: TRBJ2-1
abundance: many
d_gene: TRBD2
CDR3aa: CASSPLAGGYNEQFF
CDR3nt: TGTGCCAGCAGCCCTCTAGCGGGGGGGTACAATGAGCAGTTCTTC

v_gene: TRBV6-5
j_gene: TRBJ2-5
abundance: few
d_gene: TRBD1
CDR3aa: CASTPGQGQETQYF
CDR3nt: TGTGCCAGCACTCCGGGACAGGGGCAAGAGACCCAGTACTTC

v_gene: TRBV7-2
j_gene: TRBJ2-1
abundance: few
d_gene: -
CDR3aa: CASSRTPNSYNEQFF
CDR3nt: TGTGCCAGCAGTAGGACGCCTAACTCCTACAATGAGCAGTTCTTC

v_gene: TRBV7-8
j_gene: TRBJ2-7
abundance: few
d_gene: -
CDR3aa: CASSSPQGGLYEQYF
CDR3nt: TGTGCCAGCAGCTCCCCCCAGGGGGGATTGTACGAGCAGTACTTC

v_gene: TRBV7-2
j_gene: TRBJ2-7
abundance: -
d_gene: -
CDR3aa: CASSLGGRGLAYEQYF
CDR3nt: TGTGCCAGCAGCTTAGGTGGCAGGGGATTGGCCTACGAGCAGTACTTC

v_gene: TRBV11-1
j_gene: TRBJ2-6
abundance: many
d_gene: -
CDR3aa: CASSLGLSGANVLTF
CDR3nt: TGTGCCAGCAGCTTAGGACTCTCTGGGGCCAACGTCCTGACTTTC

v_gene: TRBV20-1
j_gene: TRBJ2-3
abundance: -
d_gene: -
CDR3aa: CSAIRTGAGTDTQYF
CDR3nt: TGCAGTGCCATCCGGACGGGAGCGGGCACAGATACGCAGTATTTT

v_gene: TRBV12-3/TRBV12-4
j_gene: TRBJ1-5
abundance: few
d_gene: -
CDR3aa: CASSLGKLHPQHF
CDR3nt: TGTGCCAGCAGTTTAGGGAAGCTCCATCCCCAGCATTTT

v_gene: TRBV5-1
j_gene: TRBJ1-3
abundance: -
d_gene: TRBD1
CDR3aa: CASSGGQGTDTIYF
CDR3nt: TGCGCCAGCAGCGGGGGACAGGGTACGGACACCATATATTTT

v_gene: TRBV12-3/TRBV12-4
j_gene: TRBJ2-1
abundance: -
d_gene: TRBD2
CDR3aa: CASILGLADNYNEQFF
CDR3nt: TGTGCCAGCATCCTGGGACTAGCGGACAACTACAATGAGCAGTTCTTC

v_gene: TRBV4-2
j_gene: TRBJ2-3
abundance: few
d_gene: -
CDR3aa: CASGGGDGSDTQYF
CDR3nt: TGTGCCAGCGGTGGGGGAGATGGCTCAGATACGCAGTATTTT

v_gene: TRBV5-4
j_gene: TRBJ2-1
abundance: -
d_gene: -
CDR3aa: CASSRDGNEQFF
CDR3nt: TGTGCCAGCAGCCGGGACGGCAATGAGCAGTTCTTC

v_gene: TRBV12-3/TRBV12-4
j_gene: TRBJ1-6
abundance: few
d_gene: -
CDR3aa: CASSPYTEIYNSPLHF
CDR3nt: TGTGCCAGCAGTCCCTATACAGAGATCTATAATTCACCCCTCCACTTT

v_gene: TRBV7-6
j_gene: TRBJ2-3
abundance: -
d_gene: -
CDR3aa: CASSLAQGGLTDTQYF
CDR3nt: TGTGCCAGCAGCTTAGCGCAAGGGGGGCTCACAGATACGCAGTATTTT

v_gene: TRBV6-1
j_gene: TRBJ1-4
abundance: -
d_gene: TRBD1
CDR3aa: CASSGSQGAGEKLFF
CDR3nt: TGTGCCAGCAGTGGATCACAGGGGGCCGGAGAAAAACTGTTTTTT

v_gene: TRBV18
j_gene: TRBJ2-3
abundance: many
d_gene: TRBD2
CDR3aa: CASSLRQREADTQYF
CDR3nt: TGTGCCAGCTCCCTTCGACAGCGGGAGGCGGATACGCAGTATTTT

v_gene: TRBV3-1
j_gene: TRBJ2-3
abundance: few
d_gene: TRBD2
CDR3aa: CASGPSGGATDTQYF
CDR3nt: TGTGCCAGCGGCCCTAGCGGGGGGGCCACAGATACGCAGTATTTT

v_gene: TRBV4-1
j_gene: TRBJ2-7
abundance: -
d_gene: -
CDR3aa: CASSQDSRYEQYF
CDR3nt: TGCGCCAGCAGCCAAGATTCGAGATACGAGCAGTACTTC

v_gene: TRBV5-1
j_gene: TRBJ2-2
abundance: few
d_gene: TRBD1
CDR3aa: CASSPTGAGELFF
CDR3nt: TGCGCCAGCAGCCCCACAGGGGCCGGGGAGCTGTTTTTT

v_gene: TRBV9
j_gene: TRBJ2-1
abundance: few
d_gene: -
CDR3aa: CASSVELGSYNEQFF
CDR3nt: TGTGCCAGCAGCGTAGAGTTGGGATCCTACAATGAGCAGTTCTTC

v_gene: TRBV5-1
j_gene: TRBJ2-6
abundance: few
d_gene: TRBD1
CDR3aa: CASSPSTGGFTGGANVLTF
CDR3nt: TGCGCCAGCAGCCCCTCCACAGGGGGCTTTACTGGAGGGGCCAACGTCCTGACTTTC

v_gene: TRBV29-1
j_gene: TRBJ2-1
abundance: -
d_gene: -
CDR3aa: CSSRGSGYNEQFF
CDR3nt: TGCAGCTCGAGGGGTAGCGGATACAATGAGCAGTTCTTC

v_gene: TRBV5-1
j_gene: TRBJ1-2
abundance: -
d_gene: TRBD1
CDR3aa: CASNPTGFEGYTF
CDR3nt: TGCGCCAGCAACCCGACAGGGTTCGAAGGCTACACCTTC

v_gene: TRBV6-6
j_gene: TRBJ1-1
abundance: -
d_gene: -
CDR3aa: CATQTTQVNTEAFF
CDR3nt: TGTGCCACACAAACTACACAGGTGAACACTGAAGCTTTCTTT

v_gene: TRBV7-6
j_gene: TRBJ2-1
abundance: -
d_gene: -
CDR3aa: CASSPRGERDYNEQFF
CDR3nt: TGTGCCAGCAGCCCTAGGGGGGAGAGGGACTACAATGAGCAGTTCTTC

v_gene: TRBV7-9
j_gene: TRBJ1-5
abundance: few
d_gene: TRBD1
CDR3aa: CASSHPPGTGGNQPQHF
CDR3nt: TGTGCCAGCAGCCACCCCCCCGGGACAGGGGGCAATCAGCCCCAGCATTTT

v_gene: TRBV10-3
j_gene: TRBJ1-1
abundance: -
d_gene: -
CDR3aa: CATREDTEAFF
CDR3nt: TGTGCCACCAGGGAAGACACTGAAGCTTTCTTT

v_gene: TRBV27
j_gene: TRBJ2-3
abundance: -
d_gene: TRBD1
CDR3aa: CASSPPTGELMSTDTQYF
CDR3nt: TGTGCCAGCAGTCCTCCTACAGGGGAGTTAATGAGCACAGATACGCAGTATTTT

v_gene: TRBV20-1
j_gene: TRBJ1-1
abundance: -
d_gene: -
CDR3aa: CSASRGGWNTEAFF
CDR3nt: TGCAGTGCTTCTAGGGGGGGCTGGAACACTGAAGCTTTCTTT

v_gene: TRBV12-3/TRBV12-4
j_gene: TRBJ2-3
abundance: many
d_gene: -
CDR3aa: CASSLGTQYF
CDR3nt: TGTGCCAGCAGTTTAGGTACGCAGTATTTT

v_gene: TRBV7-8
j_gene: TRBJ2-7
abundance: -
d_gene: -
CDR3aa: CASSWSEGAYEQYF
CDR3nt: TGTGCCAGCAGCTGGTCTGAGGGGGCCTACGAGCAGTACTTC

v_gene: TRBV15
j_gene: TRBJ2-3
abundance: -
d_gene: -
CDR3aa: CATSREGIGTDTQYF
CDR3nt: TGTGCCACCAGCAGGGAAGGGATCGGGACAGATACGCAGTATTTT

v_gene: TRBV7-2
j_gene: TRBJ2-1
abundance: few
d_gene: TRBD2
CDR3aa: CASSLAGGLGLAGGSRYNEQFF
CDR3nt: TGTGCCAGCAGCTTAGCCGGGGGGTTAGGACTAGCGGGAGGATCGCGTTACAATGAGCAGTTCTTC

v_gene: TRBV7-3
j_gene: TRBJ2-2
abundance: -
d_gene: -
CDR3aa: CASSLNGGMGTGELFF
CDR3nt: TGTGCCAGCAGCTTAAATGGGGGAATGGGCACCGGGGAGCTGTTTTTT

v_gene: TRBV6-5
j_gene: TRBJ2-6
abundance: few
d_gene: -
CDR3aa: CASGRGDGANVLTF
CDR3nt: TGTGCCAGCGGCAGGGGGGACGGGGCCAACGTCCTGACTTTC